These 2 T cell receptor beta chains share one sample of origin, sequenced in a study of blood T cell repertoires in COVID-19. Libraries were prepared by immunoSEQ multiplex PCR; TCRdb keeps only in-frame clonotypes and omits some of them. The data show under 85,000 clones, around 86% seen once. The sample consisted of peripheral blood. The receptors were sampled from a human donor in a cohort sampled during active COVID-19.

V usage is TRBV19 and J usage is TRBJ1-1, with TRBD1 as a possible D gene (6 bases). V was clipped by 5 bases and J by 4 bases, with 11 bases between them. The germline V gene encodes CDR1 LNHDA and CDR2 SQIVND (reference sequence). CDR3 size: 13 residues. The CDR3 DNA reads TGTGCCAGTAGTTGGGGGACATCCACTGAAGCTTTCTTT. This sequence encodes CASSWGTSTEAFF.

This clone was detected only once. V usage is TRBV4-3 and J usage is TRBJ1-6; 7 bases agree with TRBD1. Per germline, CDR1 LGHNA and CDR2 YSLEER. V shed 3 bases and J 5 bases; nucleotides not matched to a gene: 10. The CDR3 sequence is 17 residues long. CDR3 sequence: CASSQNTGTANNSPLHF. The DNA of the CDR3 is TGCGCCAGCAGCCAGAACACCGGGACAGCGAATAATTCACCCCTCCACTTT.